This T cell receptor (beta chain) was recorded in a study of T cell repertoires in cytomegalovirus infection. The wider study: Recently identified HLA-C-restricted CMV epitopes were used, and well-studied HLA-B-restricted CMV epitopes were used as well.

Details on this clonotype: Its cognate antigen is unknown.

MiXCR, run by TCRdb on the reads, gives a single entry per CDR3 protein. Here the sample spans about 330,000 distinct CDR3 sequences, nearly 35% being singletons. This TCR derives from a human donor in good health (CMV status not recorded). Some clones in this sample may be carry-over from other donors' samples. The sample in question was cultured PBMCs, obtained from culture after CMV antigen stimulation.

This chain's CDR3 is CASISQGREGDTQYF. In DNA, the CDR3 is TGTGCCAGCATTTCCCAGGGCAGGGAAGGGGATACGCAGTATTTT. V and J are TRBV12-3 or TRBV12-4 and TRBJ2-3, with a weak D call TRBD1 (5 bases). This CDR3 contains 15 residues. The V gene lost 7 bases and the J gene lost 6 bases, with 20 bases spanning the gap.